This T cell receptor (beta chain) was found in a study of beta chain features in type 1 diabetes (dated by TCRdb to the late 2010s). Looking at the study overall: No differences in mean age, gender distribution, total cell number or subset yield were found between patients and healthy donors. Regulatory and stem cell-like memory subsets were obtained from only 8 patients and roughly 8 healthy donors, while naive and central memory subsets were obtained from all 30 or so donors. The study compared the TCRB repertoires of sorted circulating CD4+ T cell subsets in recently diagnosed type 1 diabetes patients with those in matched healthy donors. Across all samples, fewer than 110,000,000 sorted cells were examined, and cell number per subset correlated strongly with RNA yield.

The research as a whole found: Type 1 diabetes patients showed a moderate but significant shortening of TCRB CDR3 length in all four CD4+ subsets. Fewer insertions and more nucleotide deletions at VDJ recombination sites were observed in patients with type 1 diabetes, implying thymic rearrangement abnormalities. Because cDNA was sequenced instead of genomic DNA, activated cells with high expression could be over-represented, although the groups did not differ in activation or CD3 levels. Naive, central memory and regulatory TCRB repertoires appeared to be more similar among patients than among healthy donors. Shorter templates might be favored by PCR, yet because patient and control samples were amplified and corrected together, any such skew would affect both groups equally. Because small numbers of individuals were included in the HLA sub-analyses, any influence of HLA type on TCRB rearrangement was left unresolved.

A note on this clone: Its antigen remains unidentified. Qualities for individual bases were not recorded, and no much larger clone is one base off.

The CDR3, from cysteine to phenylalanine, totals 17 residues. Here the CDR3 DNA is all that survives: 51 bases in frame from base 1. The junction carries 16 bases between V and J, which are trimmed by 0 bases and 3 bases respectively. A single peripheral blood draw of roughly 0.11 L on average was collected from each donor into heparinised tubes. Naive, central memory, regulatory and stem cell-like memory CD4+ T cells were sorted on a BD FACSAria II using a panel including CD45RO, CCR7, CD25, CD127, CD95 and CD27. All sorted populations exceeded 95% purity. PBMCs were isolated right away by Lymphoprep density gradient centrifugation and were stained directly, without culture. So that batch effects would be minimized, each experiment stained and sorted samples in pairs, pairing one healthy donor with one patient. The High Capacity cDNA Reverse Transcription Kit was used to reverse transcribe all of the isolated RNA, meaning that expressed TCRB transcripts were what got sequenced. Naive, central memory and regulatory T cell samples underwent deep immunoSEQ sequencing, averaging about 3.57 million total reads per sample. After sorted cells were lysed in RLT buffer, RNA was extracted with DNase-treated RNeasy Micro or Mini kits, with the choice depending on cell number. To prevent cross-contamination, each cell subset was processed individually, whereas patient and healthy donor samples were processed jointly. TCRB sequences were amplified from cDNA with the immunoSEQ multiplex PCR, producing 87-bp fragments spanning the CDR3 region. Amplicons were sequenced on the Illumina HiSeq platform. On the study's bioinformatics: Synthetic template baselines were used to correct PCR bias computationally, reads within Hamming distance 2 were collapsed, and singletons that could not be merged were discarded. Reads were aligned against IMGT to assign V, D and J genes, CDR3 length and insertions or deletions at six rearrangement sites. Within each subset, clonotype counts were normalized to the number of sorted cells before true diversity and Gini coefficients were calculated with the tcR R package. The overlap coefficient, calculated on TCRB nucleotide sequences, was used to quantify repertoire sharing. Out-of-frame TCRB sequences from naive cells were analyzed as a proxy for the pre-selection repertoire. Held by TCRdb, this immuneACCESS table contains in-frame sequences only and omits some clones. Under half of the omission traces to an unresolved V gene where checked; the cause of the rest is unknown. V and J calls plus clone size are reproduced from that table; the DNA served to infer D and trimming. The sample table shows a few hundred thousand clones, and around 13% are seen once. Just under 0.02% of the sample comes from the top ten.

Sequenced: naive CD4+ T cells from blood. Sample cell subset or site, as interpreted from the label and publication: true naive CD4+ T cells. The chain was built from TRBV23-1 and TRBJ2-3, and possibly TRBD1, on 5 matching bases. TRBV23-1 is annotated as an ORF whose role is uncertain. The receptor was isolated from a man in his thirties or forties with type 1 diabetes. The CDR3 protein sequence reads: CASSQSGNAGPTDTQYF. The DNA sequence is TGCGCCAGCAGTCAATCGGGAAATGCAGGGCCTACAGATACGCAGTATTTT.